This T cell receptor beta chain was obtained from a study of OX40 agonist ivuxolimab in advanced cancers. Generated by immunoSEQ multiplex PCR, the TCRdb table keeps only in-frame clones and is missing some. The sample lists tens of thousands of clones, roughly 84% occurring once. The CDR3 has 13 residues. The germline gives CDR1 SGHTA, CDR2 FQGTGA. V was clipped by 6 bases and J by 2 bases, with 9 bases between them. This sequence originates from an adult with an advanced solid tumor such as melanoma, head and neck, liver or kidney cancer. The rearrangement joins TRBV7-3 to TRBJ2-3; D unresolved. Source: CD4+ or CD8+ T cells sorted from blood, taken in a trial of the OX40 agonist ivuxolimab. The CDR3 region is CASSLRDTDTQYF. CDR3 sequence (DNA): TGTGCCAGCAGTCTTAGGGACACAGATACGCAGTATTTT. Full variable domain (missing parts from reference TRBV7-3 and TRBJ2-3): GAGVSQTPSNKVTEKGKYVELRCDPISGHTALYWYRQSLGQGPEFLIYFQGTGAADDSGLPNDRFFAVRPEGSVSTLKIQRTERGDSAVYLCASSLRDTDTQYFGPGTRLTVL.